Included here is one T cell receptor beta chain sequence, with context. Authors' processing steps: Reference gene primer amplification in the assay estimated nucleated cell counts. The table came from immunoSEQ multiplex PCR; TCRdb's copy has only in-frame clones and leaves some out. The D gene and trimming were derived from the DNA, and the V and J assignments and clone size from that table. The sample has around 140,000 clones; over 75% are singletons. The sample comes from a study of blood T cell repertoires in COVID-19. Study-wide context: Italy, Spain and the United States were the sources of the convalescent and acute COVID-19 samples.

V was trimmed by 5 bases and J by 5 bases, leaving 8 bases between them. The CDR3 loop spans 12 amino acids. CDR1 is SGHRS, CDR2 YFSETQ, per germline. Sequencing input: peripheral blood. The receptor comes from a man between 65 and 80 years old with active COVID-19. The chain joins TRBV5-1 to TRBJ2-1; D is perhaps TRBD1 (5 bases). The CDR3 bases are TGCGCCAGCAGTAGACAGAACAATGAGCAGTTCTTC. Translating it yields CASSRQNNEQFF.